A single sample gave rise to the 20 T cell receptor beta chains below, sequenced in a study of blood T cells in healthy people across ages. Primers used in a second PCR of about 7 to 11 cycles were a sample-barcoded 5' primer and a J-beta primer mix. TCRdb reprocessed the 5' RACE reads via MiXCR and lists one record per CDR3 protein. The data show hundreds of thousands of distinct CDR3 sequences, about 43% seen once. Material for sequencing was blood. The receptors originated from an elderly man in good health.

Concerning this clonotype itself: One junction end disagrees with the germline gene, perhaps due to a read error. V gene TRBV6-5 combines with J gene TRBJ2-5, with 7 bases fitting TRBD1. The CDR3 runs to 15 residues. Looked up from germline, CDR1 is MNHEY and CDR2 is SVGAGI. The CDR3 here is CASSYGTANQEAQYF. As DNA, the CDR3 is TGTGCCAGCAGTTATGGGACAGCTAACCAAGAGGCCCAGTACTTC.

V gene TRBV2 combines with J gene TRBJ2-7, with TRBD2 matching over 9 bases. Germline V lookup: CDR1 SNHLY, CDR2 FYNNEI. V lost 7 bases and J lost 4; bases outside the gene matches: 8. CDR3 length equals 14 residues. The CDR3 DNA reads as TGTGCCAGCATCGGCGGGAGGGCCTGGTACGAGCAGTACTTC. This codes for CASIGGRAWYEQYF.

This chain joins TRBV12-3 or TRBV12-4 and TRBJ1-1; 7 bases align to TRBD1. The CDR3 is 15 amino acids. After removal of 6 bases from V and 3 bases from J, the junction contained 10 bases not matched to a gene. CDR3: CASSPLGQFHTEAFF. The CDR3 nucleotides are TGTGCCAGCAGCCCCTTGGGACAGTTTCACACTGAAGCTTTCTTT.

This clonotype was seen once. Because the CDR3 is missing its conserved closing phenylalanine or tryptophan, this is likely a read error. This chain links TRBV5-4 with TRBJ2-5; D not resolved. This CDR3 region has 12 residues. V was cut by 4 bases and J by 5 bases, with 9 bases left in between. Germline CDR1 SGHNT, CDR2 YYREEE (reference sequence). The CDR3 DNA is TGTGCCAGCAGCACCCAAGGGGAGACCCAGTACATC. Protein: CASSTQGETQYI.

J is TRBJ2-7 and V is TRBV4-3, with 14 bases identical to TRBD2. The CDR3 is 18 amino acids. V gave up 0 bases and J gave up 1 base; unmatched junction bases: 5. From germline, CDR1 is LGHNA and CDR2 YSLEER. This chain's CDR3 is CASSQDWGLAGESYEQYF. CDR3 sequence (DNA): TGCGCCAGCAGCCAAGATTGGGGACTAGCGGGAGAGTCCTACGAGCAGTACTTC.

J is TRBJ2-3 and V is TRBV11-2, with 13 bases identical to TRBD2. The germline gives CDR1 SGHAT, CDR2 FQNNGV. The CDR3 is made up of 15 amino acids. J was trimmed by 8 bases and V by 5 bases; bases with no gene match: 7. The CDR3 region is CASSRTLAGGRTQYF. CDR3 nucleotides: TGTGCCAGCAGCCGAACACTAGCGGGGGGGCGTACGCAGTATTTT.

At least ten counts were recorded for this clonotype. The chain employs TRBV29-1 and TRBJ2-1; D remains unclear. CDR1 SQVTM and CDR2 ANQGSEA come from the germline V gene. Trimming removed 1 base at V and 0 bases at J, with 7 bases between. The CDR3 runs 14 residues. In nucleotides, the CDR3 is TGCAGCGTTGAAGGAGGTTTCTCCTACAATGAGCAGTTCTTC. Protein: CSVEGGFSYNEQFF.

This clonotype was detected ten times or more. V and J are TRBV5-1 and TRBJ2-7, with D tentatively TRBD1 (6 bases). V was pared by 4 bases and J by 2 bases, with 22 bases between. Looked up from germline, CDR1 is SGHRS and CDR2 is YFSETQ. CDR3 length equals 17 residues. CDR3 bases: TGCGCCAGCAGCCTAAGAGCTACAGGGAACGGGGCCTACGAGCAGTACTTC. Translation gives CASSLRATGNGAYEQYF.

This clonotype was recorded a few times. The chain recombines TRBV2 with TRBJ1-2; D is unresolved. This CDR3 region has 14 residues. The ends were cut back, 3 bases at V and 1 base at J, with 9 bases in the middle. Per germline, CDR1 SNHLY and CDR2 FYNNEI. The CDR3 loop reads CASSEFADNYGYTF. The CDR3 region has the DNA TGTGCCAGCAGTGAGTTCGCGGATAACTATGGCTACACCTTC.

The chain uses TRBV19 and TRBJ1-6; TRBD1 aligns across 7 bases. From germline, CDR1 is LNHDA and CDR2 SQIVND (reference sequence). The CDR3 spans 13 residues. J gave up 7 bases and V 9 bases, and 6 bases lay outside the gene matches. This CDR3 is CASGDRRNSPLHF. The CDR3 nucleotides are TGTGCCAGCGGGGACAGACGAAATTCACCCCTCCACTTT. Together with reference TRBV19 and TRBJ1-6, the CDR3 gives the full variable domain: DGGITQSPKYLFRKEGQNVTLSCEQNLNHDAMYWYRQDPGQGLRLIYYSQIVNDFQKGDIAEGYSVSREKKESFPLTVTSAQKNPTAFYLCASGDRRNSPLHFGNGTRLTVT.

With regard to this clonotype: This sequence may be a read error, since a much larger clone differs from it by one base. The chain links TRBV29-1 to TRBJ2-1; D is uncertain. Trimming took off 5 bases at V and 4 bases at J, with 15 bases between the two ends. The CDR3 has 14 residues. CDR1 is SQVTM and CDR2 is ANQGSEA in the germline V gene. CDR3 residues: CSVKTTCGYNEQFF. CDR3 nucleotides: TGCAGCGTTAAAACGACTTGCGGATACAATGAGCAGTTCTTC.

This clonotype was seen at least ten times. The V call is TRBV6-6, the J call TRBJ1-2; tentative D call: TRBD1 (6 bases). The V end was cut by 7 bases, the J end by 0 bases, with 15 bases between. The germline gives CDR1 MNHNY, CDR2 SVGAGI (reference sequence). The length of the CDR3 is 15 residues. CDR3 nucleotides: TGTGCCAGCACTCACCCCGGGACAACTAACTATGGCTACACCTTC. As protein: CASTHPGTTNYGYTF.

This sequence joins TRBV20-1 and TRBJ2-1, with 11 positions matching TRBD2. Germline V gene sequence: CDR1 DFQATT, CDR2 SNEGSKA (reference sequence). The CDR3 is 15 residues long. Germline trimming cut 5 bases from V and 4 bases from J; bases unmatched to any gene: 7. The CDR3 loop reads CSAPISGRAYNEQFF. DNA for the CDR3: TGCAGTGCTCCGATTAGCGGGAGGGCGTACAATGAGCAGTTCTTC.

This clonotype was observed many times. The chain uses TRBV27 and TRBJ2-7; the match to TRBD1 covers 8 bases. From germline, CDR1 is MNHEY and CDR2 SMNVEV (reference sequence). Trimming took 5 bases from V and 4 from J; bases not matched to a gene: 7. The CDR3 consists of 14 residues. This CDR3 reads CASSPGDRPYEQYF. The CDR3 DNA sequence: TGTGCCAGCAGTCCGGGGGACAGGCCTTACGAGCAGTACTTC.

The rearrangement joins TRBV6-5 to TRBJ2-3; D might be TRBD2 (7 bases). Germline CDR1 MNHEY, CDR2 SVGAGI. The V gene lost 6 bases and the J gene lost 2 bases, with 15 bases spanning the gap. The CDR3 consists of 15 residues. Written as DNA, the CDR3 is TGTGCCAGCAGCCGGATCGGGGGGCCCACAGATACGCAGTATTTT. Protein: CASSRIGGPTDTQYF.

As concerns this clonotype: Since a much larger clone is just one base distant, this may be a read error. The chain joins TRBV12-3 or TRBV12-4 to TRBJ2-3, with 14 bases identical to TRBD2. The CDR3 is 17 residues long. V gave up 6 bases and J gave up 7 bases; unmatched junction bases: 12. DNA for the CDR3: TGTGCCAGCAGCTCGTCCGGGACTAGCGGGAGCGGAAATACGCAGTATTTT. This codes for CASSSSGTSGSGNTQYF.

The J gene is TRBJ2-5, the V gene TRBV20-1, with TRBD2 identical over 14 bases. There are 16 residues in the CDR3. Germline V gives CDR1 DFQATT, CDR2 SNEGSKA (reference sequence). J gave up 4 bases and V 3 bases, and 7 bases lay outside the gene matches. The CDR3 coding sequence is TGCAGTGCTAGTTGGACTAGCGGGAGGTGGGGAGAGACCCAGTACTTC. Amino acids: CSASWTSGRWGETQYF.

This chain uses TRBV29-1 with TRBJ2-7; possibly TRBD1 for D (6 bases). The CDR3 has 13 amino acids. Germline V gene data show CDR1 as SQVTM and CDR2 as ANQGSEA. V shed 1 base and J shed 3 bases, with 10 bases lying between them. CDR3 protein: CSVEGTELYEQYF. The CDR3 DNA sequence: TGCAGCGTTGAAGGGACAGAGCTCTACGAGCAGTACTTC.

In DNA, the CDR3 is TGTGCCAGCAGTTTAAGTATTCGGGGGGGTTCGCGGGGAGCCAAAAACATTCAGTACTTC. Its translation: CASSLSIRGGSRGAKNIQYF. This chain links TRBV12-3 or TRBV12-4 with TRBJ2-4, with 8 bases aligning to TRBD2. V shed 2 bases and J 0 bases; nucleotides not matched to a gene: 15. This CDR3 region has 20 residues.

The chain joins TRBV29-1 to TRBJ2-3; 7 bases are a match to TRBD1. This CDR3 contains 15 residues. Looked up from germline, CDR1 is SQVTM and CDR2 is ANQGSEA. Trimming cost V 8 bases and J 2 bases; bases outside gene matches: 13. The CDR3 is CSLRRQGWYTDTQYF. For the CDR3, the DNA is TGCAGCTTAAGAAGACAGGGTTGGTACACAGATACGCAGTATTTT.